Listed below are T cell receptor beta chains from one sample, sequenced in a study of blood T cell repertoires in COVID-19. Some clones are missing from TCRdb's copy, which holds only in-frame ones; the method was immunoSEQ multiplex PCR. The repertoire holds 200,000 to 250,000 clones, with around 88% as singletons. Source material: peripheral blood. The receptors were gathered from a man younger than 35 with active or convalescent COVID-19. Each CDR3 is given with its conserved first and last residue. Each record gives: D gene, J gene, clone size, V gene, CDR3 protein, CDR3 DNA. D genes are given only for firm matches. Some rows mark clone size as missing; the rest say once, few, many or name a class of expanded clone.

d_gene: NA; j_gene: TRBJ1-5; abundance: NA; v_gene: TRBV6-2/TRBV6-3; CDR3aa: CASSSGSGNQPQHF; CDR3nt: TGTGCCAGCAGTTCGGGGTCGGGCAATCAGCCCCAGCATTTT
d_gene: NA; j_gene: TRBJ2-3; abundance: NA; v_gene: TRBV7-2; CDR3aa: CASSLATLSTDTQYF; CDR3nt: TGTGCCAGCAGCTTAGCCACCCTAAGCACAGATACGCAGTATTTT
d_gene: TRBD1; j_gene: TRBJ2-5; abundance: once; v_gene: TRBV7-9; CDR3aa: CASSLTGTEETQYF; CDR3nt: TGTGCCAGCAGCTTAACCGGGACAGAAGAGACCCAGTACTTC
d_gene: TRBD1; j_gene: TRBJ1-1; abundance: NA; v_gene: TRBV7-9; CDR3aa: CASRPGQGTNTEAFF; CDR3nt: TGTGCCAGCAGGCCGGGACAGGGGACGAACACTGAAGCTTTCTTT
d_gene: TRBD1; j_gene: TRBJ2-3; abundance: NA; v_gene: TRBV6-5; CDR3aa: CASSRDRKYTDTQYF; CDR3nt: TGTGCCAGCAGCAGGGACAGAAAATACACAGATACGCAGTATTTT
d_gene: TRBD2; j_gene: TRBJ2-2; abundance: NA; v_gene: TRBV6-4; CDR3aa: CASSGGLAGSGELFF; CDR3nt: TGTGCCAGCAGTGGTGGACTAGCGGGTTCCGGGGAGCTGTTTTTT
d_gene: TRBD1; j_gene: TRBJ1-2; abundance: NA; v_gene: TRBV7-8; CDR3aa: CASSLRTGNYGYTF; CDR3nt: TGTGCCAGCAGCTTGAGGACAGGGAACTATGGCTACACCTTC
d_gene: NA; j_gene: TRBJ1-6; abundance: NA; v_gene: TRBV19; CDR3aa: CASSRGPRNSPLHF; CDR3nt: TGTGCCAGTAGTCGGGGTCCCCGGAATTCACCCCTCCACTTT
d_gene: TRBD2; j_gene: TRBJ2-2; abundance: few; v_gene: TRBV7-8; CDR3aa: CASSFLLAGVGELFF; CDR3nt: TGTGCCAGCAGCTTTCTACTAGCGGGAGTCGGGGAGCTGTTTTTT
d_gene: TRBD2; j_gene: TRBJ2-1; abundance: NA; v_gene: TRBV7-2; CDR3aa: CASTIGLAGGYEQFF; CDR3nt: TGTGCCAGCACCATTGGACTAGCGGGAGGCTATGAGCAGTTCTTC
d_gene: TRBD2; j_gene: TRBJ2-1; abundance: NA; v_gene: TRBV28; CDR3aa: CASSPQDRLANEQFF; CDR3nt: TGTGCCAGCAGTCCTCAGGACAGACTAGCGAATGAGCAGTTCTTC
d_gene: NA; j_gene: TRBJ1-2; abundance: few; v_gene: TRBV30; CDR3aa: CAWNVQGRGGYTF; CDR3nt: TGTGCCTGGAACGTTCAGGGTAGGGGCGGCTACACCTTC
d_gene: TRBD1; j_gene: TRBJ2-1; abundance: NA; v_gene: TRBV11-3; CDR3aa: CASSAPGTGVSEQFF; CDR3nt: TGTGCCAGCAGCGCACCCGGGACAGGGGTGAGTGAGCAGTTCTTC
d_gene: NA; j_gene: TRBJ1-2; abundance: NA; v_gene: TRBV5-4; CDR3aa: CASSLEGFNYGYTF; CDR3nt: TGTGCCAGCAGCTTGGAGGGGTTCAACTATGGCTACACCTTC
d_gene: TRBD2; j_gene: TRBJ2-2; abundance: NA; v_gene: TRBV24-1; CDR3aa: CATSDFEREVSGELFF; CDR3nt: TGTGCCACCAGTGATTTTGAACGGGAGGTTTCCGGGGAGCTGTTTTTT
d_gene: NA; j_gene: TRBJ2-6; abundance: NA; v_gene: TRBV30; CDR3aa: CAWSVELRSGANVLTF; CDR3nt: TGTGCCTGGAGTGTAGAGTTGCGCTCTGGGGCCAACGTCCTGACTTTC
d_gene: NA; j_gene: TRBJ2-7; abundance: NA; v_gene: TRBV9; CDR3aa: CASSDGMSYEQYF; CDR3nt: TGTGCCAGCAGCGACGGGATGTCCTACGAGCAGTACTTC
d_gene: NA; j_gene: TRBJ1-2; abundance: NA; v_gene: TRBV30; CDR3aa: CAWSYSHLRYGYTF; CDR3nt: TGTGCCTGGAGTTATTCGCATTTGAGGTATGGCTACACCTTC
d_gene: NA; j_gene: TRBJ1-1; abundance: NA; v_gene: TRBV28; CDR3aa: CASSWVGGTEAFF; CDR3nt: TGTGCCAGCAGTTGGGTAGGGGGAACTGAAGCTTTCTTT
d_gene: TRBD1; j_gene: TRBJ1-2; abundance: NA; v_gene: TRBV28; CDR3aa: CASSRGTAYTNYGYTF; CDR3nt: TGTGCCAGCAGCCGGGGGACAGCCTACACTAACTATGGCTACACCTTC
d_gene: TRBD1; j_gene: TRBJ2-7; abundance: NA; v_gene: TRBV19; CDR3aa: CASSAGQGFSYEQYF; CDR3nt: TGTGCCAGTAGTGCGGGACAGGGTTTCTCCTACGAGCAGTACTTC
d_gene: NA; j_gene: TRBJ1-2; abundance: once; v_gene: TRBV27; CDR3aa: CASSSTGMRIGGYTF; CDR3nt: TGTGCCAGCAGTTCCACCGGGATGCGAATCGGTGGCTACACCTTC
d_gene: TRBD1; j_gene: TRBJ1-1; abundance: NA; v_gene: TRBV2; CDR3aa: CASSEAHPGTGWTEAFF; CDR3nt: TGTGCCAGCAGTGAAGCCCACCCCGGGACAGGGTGGACTGAAGCTTTCTTT
d_gene: TRBD1; j_gene: TRBJ1-2; abundance: NA; v_gene: TRBV3-1/TRBV3-2; CDR3aa: CASSQDSRGTGYGYTF; CDR3nt: TGTGCCAGCAGCCAAGATAGTCGTGGGACAGGGTATGGCTACACCTTC
d_gene: TRBD2; j_gene: TRBJ2-1; abundance: NA; v_gene: TRBV5-5; CDR3aa: CASSLESFLAGVDEQFF; CDR3nt: TGTGCCAGCAGCTTGGAGAGTTTTCTAGCGGGAGTCGATGAGCAGTTCTTC
d_gene: NA; j_gene: TRBJ2-5; abundance: NA; v_gene: TRBV25-1; CDR3aa: CASSEWGVEETQYF; CDR3nt: TGTGCCAGCAGTGAATGGGGGGTGGAGGAGACCCAGTACTTC
d_gene: NA; j_gene: TRBJ2-4; abundance: NA; v_gene: TRBV30; CDR3aa: CAWSSGPPAGIQYF; CDR3nt: TGTGCCTGGAGTAGCGGACCGCCAGCTGGCATTCAGTACTTC
d_gene: TRBD1; j_gene: TRBJ2-7; abundance: NA; v_gene: TRBV28; CDR3aa: CASFGQVAYEQYF; CDR3nt: TGTGCAAGCTTCGGACAGGTGGCCTACGAGCAGTACTTC
d_gene: NA; j_gene: TRBJ2-7; abundance: NA; v_gene: TRBV6-2/TRBV6-3; CDR3aa: CASSYLTQKATGEQYF; CDR3nt: TGTGCCAGCAGTTACTTGACGCAGAAAGCTACGGGGGAGCAGTACTTC
d_gene: TRBD1; j_gene: TRBJ1-1; abundance: NA; v_gene: TRBV19; CDR3aa: CASSLARDRGPGDTEAFF; CDR3nt: TGTGCCAGCTCATTGGCACGGGACAGGGGGCCTGGGGACACTGAAGCTTTCTTT
d_gene: TRBD2; j_gene: TRBJ2-1; abundance: few; v_gene: TRBV27; CDR3aa: CASSLAPGLAGGAWEQFF; CDR3nt: TGTGCCAGCAGCTTGGCCCCGGGACTAGCGGGAGGGGCGTGGGAGCAGTTCTTC
d_gene: TRBD1; j_gene: TRBJ2-3; abundance: NA; v_gene: TRBV24-1; CDR3aa: CATSDLRTGGTDTQYF; CDR3nt: TGTGCCACCAGTGATTTGAGGACAGGGGGCACAGATACGCAGTATTTT
d_gene: NA; j_gene: TRBJ2-1; abundance: NA; v_gene: TRBV3-1/TRBV3-2; CDR3aa: CASSLAGGQEQFF; CDR3nt: TGTGCCAGCAGCCTAGCCGGAGGACAGGAGCAGTTCTTC
d_gene: NA; j_gene: TRBJ1-4; abundance: NA; v_gene: TRBV25-1; CDR3aa: CASSWFSGGEKLFF; CDR3nt: TGTGCCAGCAGTTGGTTCAGCGGGGGGGAAAAACTGTTTTTT